This T cell receptor (beta chain) comes out of a study of beta chain features in type 1 diabetes. Expressed TCRB transcripts were sequenced after all isolated RNA was converted to cDNA. TCRdb's table, derived via immunoSEQ multiplex PCR, lists solely in-frame clones and lacks some. The table records 38,000 or so clones, about 64% of them present only once. This clone has just one count. This receptor was taken from a young woman in good health. Input material: Tregs from blood.

For the CDR3, the DNA is TGTGCCAGCAGCTTGGATCAGCAAGAGACCCAGTACTTC. This sequence encodes CASSLDQQETQYF. The chain uses TRBV5-6 and TRBJ2-5; D uncertain. The CDR3 is made up of 13 amino acids. V lost 0 bases to trimming and J lost 2 bases, with 5 bases between them. The germline gives CDR1 SGHDT, CDR2 YYEEEE.